The TCR beta chain under discussion was sequenced for a study of T cell responses to AZD1222 COVID-19 vaccine. Study-wide results and caveats: Following two doses of AZD1222, Spike-specific TCR breadth and depth rose.

On this clone itself: Its target is unknown.

This table comes from immunoSEQ multiplex PCR, and its TCRdb copy is limited to in-frame clones, with some not included. The sample contains about 160,000 clones, over 75% of which appear only once. The sequence came from an adult who received the AZD1222 COVID-19 vaccine. Here the sequenced sample was peripheral blood, taken 28 days after the second AZD1222 dose.

Here the CDR3 DNA reads TGTGCCAGCAGTTACTCGAAGATTGGTGATCAGCCCCAGCATTTT. As protein: CASSYSKIGDQPQHF. The chain carries TRBV6-5 and TRBJ1-5; D is unresolved. The CDR3 is 15 amino acids. Between the trimmed V and J ends, which lost 0 bases and 5 bases, there was a span of 11 bases. Germline CDR1 is MNHEY and CDR2 is SVGAGI.